This entry lists 14 T cell receptor beta chains sequenced from one sample in a study of blood T cell repertoires in COVID-19. Here immunoSEQ multiplex PCR was the method, and the copy in TCRdb shows in-frame clones only, minus some. The data show about 240,000 clones, with about 80% seen just once and 3% to 3.5% held by the top ten. The specimen was peripheral blood. The source is a woman of 80 years or more with acute or convalescent COVID-19.

The chain is built from TRBV7-7 and TRBJ2-2, with 8 bases identical to TRBD1. The germline CDR1 and CDR2 sequences are SSHAT and FNYEAQ (reference sequence). The J segment lost 8 bases and the V segment lost 5 bases, leaving 7 bases of the junction unmatched. This CDR3 is built from 14 residues. CDR3 amino acids: CASSPRQGSGELFF. The DNA of the CDR3 is TGTGCCAGCAGCCCCAGACAGGGGTCTGGGGAGCTGTTTTTT. The whole variable domain, filled in from reference TRBV7-7 and TRBJ2-2, reads GAGVSQSPRYKVTKRGQDVTLRCDPISSHATLYWYQQALGQGPEFLTYFNYEAQPDKSGLPSDRFSAERPEGSISTLTIQRTEQRDSAMYRCASSPRQGSGELFFGEGSRLTVL.

This clone has a single count. Possible read error: a much larger clone is one base away. Other DNA sequences in the sample encode the same CDR3. The J gene is TRBJ1-6, the V gene TRBV5-4; 7 bases match TRBD1. The CDR3 is 14 amino acids. Germline V CDR1 and CDR2: SGHNT, YYREEE (reference sequence). The CDR3 protein is CASSLGQLNSPLHF. CDR3 sequence (DNA): TGTGCTAGCAGCTTGGGACAGCTTAATTCACCCCTCCACTTT.

This clone was observed a few times. This chain uses TRBV10-3 with TRBJ2-3; possible D gene TRBD2, 6 bases. The V end lost 7 bases, the J end lost 1 base, and 12 bases lay between the germline ends. The CDR3 is 14 amino acids. Germline lookup yields CDR1 ENHRY and CDR2 SYGVKD. The CDR3 nucleotides read TGTGCCATCAAGGGACTCCCAGGCACAGATACGCAGTATTTT. Its translation is CAIKGLPGTDTQYF.

The CDR3 coding sequence is TGTGCCAGCAGCCTTCAGGGGACAGGGGGCTATGGCTACACCTTC. It translates to CASSLQGTGGYGYTF. J is TRBJ1-2 and V is TRBV9; 11 bases map to TRBD1. This CDR3 comprises 15 residues. J gave up 4 bases and V 4 bases, and 6 bases lay outside the gene matches. Germline assignment: CDR1 SGDLS and CDR2 YYNGEE.

This chain joins TRBV5-1 and TRBJ2-5, with TRBD2 identical over 8 bases. V lost 5 bases to trimming and J lost 5 bases; unmatched junction nucleotides: 11. The germline gives CDR1 SGHRS, CDR2 YFSETQ. This CDR3 is built from 15 residues. CDR3 protein: CASSAAAGDGETQYF. In DNA, the CDR3 is TGCGCCAGCAGTGCGGCAGCGGGAGACGGGGAGACCCAGTACTTC.

The V gene is TRBV11-2, the J gene TRBJ1-1; D perhaps matches TRBD1 (5 bases). This CDR3 is 17 amino acids long. V was pared by 1 base and J by 1 base, with 16 bases between. The germline gives CDR1 SGHAT, CDR2 FQNNGV. In nucleotides, the CDR3 is TGTGCCAGCAGCTTAGGTGTAACTGGGGCAGCGAACACTGAAGCTTTCTTT. It yields the protein CASSLGVTGAANTEAFF.

The chain uses TRBV3-1 (or the pseudogene TRBV3-2) and TRBJ1-1, with a weak D call TRBD1 (6 bases). The CDR3 has 16 residues. Germline CDR1 is LGHDT and CDR2 is YNNKEL (reference sequence). Trimming stripped 1 base from V and 4 bases from J, with 16 bases between. In nucleotides, the CDR3 is TGTGCCAGCAGCCAAGGCTATGCAGGGGTCGCCACTGAAGCTTTCTTT. Protein sequence: CASSQGYAGVATEAFF.

This clone was observed a handful of times. J is TRBJ1-2 and V is TRBV29-1, with TRBD1 matching over 9 bases. The CDR3 is made up of 12 amino acids. V shed 6 bases and J 3 bases; nucleotides not matched to a gene: 2. CDR1 and CDR2 from the germline V gene are SQVTM and ANQGSEA. The CDR3 sequence: CSVGQGYYGYTF. Here the CDR3 DNA reads TGCAGCGTCGGACAGGGGTACTATGGCTACACCTTC.

For this clone: The sample carries other DNA sequences with the same CDR3. The J gene is TRBJ1-1, the V gene TRBV5-1; D might be TRBD1 (5 bases). Germline values: CDR1 SGHRS, CDR2 YFSETQ. V lost 0 bases and J lost 1, with 7 bases in between. The CDR3 spans 14 residues. This CDR3 reads CASSLGQPNTEAFF. CDR3 DNA: TGCGCCAGCAGCTTGGGACAGCCGAACACTGAAGCTTTCTTT.

The V and J genes are TRBV6-5 and TRBJ1-1; 7 bases map to TRBD1. CDR1 MNHEY and CDR2 SVGAGI come from the germline V gene. Trimming took 6 bases from V and 7 from J; bases not matched to a gene: 11. The CDR3 sequence is 14 residues long. The CDR3 nucleotides are TGTGCCAGCAGGCCGACAGGGCGTGATAGTGAAGCTTTCTTT. It is translated as CASRPTGRDSEAFF.

The gene calls are TRBV13 and TRBJ2-1; 8 bases fit TRBD2. Trimming at V came to 3 bases and at J to 7 bases, leaving 5 bases not matched to a gene. The CDR3 loop spans 14 amino acids. Germline-derived CDR1 and CDR2 are PRHDT and FYEKMQ (reference sequence). DNA for the CDR3: TGTGCCAGCAGCTTTAGGCGGGAGGATAATGAGCAGTTCTTC. The encoded protein is CASSFRREDNEQFF.

This sequence joins TRBV7-2 and TRBJ1-5; TRBD1 matches 7 bases. The CDR3 has 15 amino acids. V trimming: 4 bases; J trimming: 7 bases; junction bases outside the gene matches: 10. The germline gives CDR1 SGHTA, CDR2 FQGNSA. The CDR3 DNA is TGTGCCAGCAGCTCGACTACAGGGGCGGGACAGCCCCAGCATTTT. This codes for CASSSTTGAGQPQHF.

The rearrangement uses TRBV12-3 or TRBV12-4 and TRBJ2-1; possibly TRBD1 for D (5 bases). V lost 3 bases and J lost 8, with 8 bases in between. The CDR3 has 12 amino acids. The CDR3 region is CASSFVGDEQFF. Written as DNA, the CDR3 is TGTGCCAGCAGTTTTGTAGGGGATGAGCAGTTCTTC.

V usage is TRBV5-6 and J usage is TRBJ2-7; 9 bases line up with TRBD1. CDR3 length: 14 amino acids. J lost 2 bases, V lost 4 bases, and 4 bases had no gene match. CDR1 and CDR2 from the germline V gene are SGHDT and YYEEEE. CDR3 in DNA: TGTGCCAGCAGCGGAAGGACAGGGGCCTACGAGCAGTACTTC. Its protein product is CASSGRTGAYEQYF.